The clone carrying this TCR beta chain was detected a few times. Its antigen is not identified. Of the isolated RNA, all was reverse transcribed, and so the sequenced material was expressed TCRB transcripts. Sequenced by immunoSEQ multiplex PCR; TCRdb stores in-frame clones only, minus some. Of fewer than 900,000 clones in the sample, about a sixth were seen once. This sample was taken from a study of beta chain features in type 1 diabetes. Study details: Age, gender and cell yields were alike across patients and healthy donors.

Study findings and constraints: A definitive answer on HLA type influencing TCRB rearrangement was not reached here.

V was cut by 6 bases and J by 0 bases, with 11 bases left in between. Germline V gene lookup returns CDR1 SNHLY and CDR2 FYNNEI. The CDR3 covers 15 residues. The receptor was derived from a woman younger than 35 in good health. This sequence joins TRBV2 and TRBJ1-4; D unclear. The sequenced sample consisted of naive CD4+ T cells from blood. CDR3 sequence reads: CASRRGPSTNEKLFF. The DNA for the CDR3 is TGTGCCAGCAGGCGAGGGCCTTCAACTAATGAAAAACTGTTTTTT. The full variable domain, rest sourced from reference TRBV2 and TRBJ1-4, is EPEVTQTPSHQVTQMGQEVILRCVPISNHLYFYWYRQILGQKVEFLVSFYNNEISEKSEIFDDQFSVERPDGSNFTLKIRSTKLEDSAMYFCASRRGPSTNEKLFFGSGTQLSVL.